This TCR beta chain was retrieved from a study of patients and donors after allogeneic stem cell transplantation. TCRdb recomputed calls from the RT-PCR reads with MiXCR, one row per CDR3 protein. The profile covers approximately 7,400 distinct CDR3 sequences, with 10% to 15% appearing a single time and about 53% taken by the ten largest. Trimming left V 6 bases short and J 4 bases short, with 18 bases between. Per germline, CDR1 SGHVS and CDR2 FNYEAQ. The CDR3 loop spans 15 amino acids. The TCR was taken from a human donor who was either an allogeneic HSCT recipient or a stem cell or donor lymphocyte infusion donor (not recorded which). It is not recorded whose cells these are; they may come from a transplant donor. The chain couples TRBV7-6 to TRBJ2-5; D ambiguous. The sequencing sample was made of blood, either unsorted or a sorted T cell fraction (not recorded which). CDR3 sequence (DNA): TGTGCCAGCAGGCTTGCGGCCAATGCGAGAGAGACCCAGTACTTC. Encoded protein: CASRLAANARETQYF.